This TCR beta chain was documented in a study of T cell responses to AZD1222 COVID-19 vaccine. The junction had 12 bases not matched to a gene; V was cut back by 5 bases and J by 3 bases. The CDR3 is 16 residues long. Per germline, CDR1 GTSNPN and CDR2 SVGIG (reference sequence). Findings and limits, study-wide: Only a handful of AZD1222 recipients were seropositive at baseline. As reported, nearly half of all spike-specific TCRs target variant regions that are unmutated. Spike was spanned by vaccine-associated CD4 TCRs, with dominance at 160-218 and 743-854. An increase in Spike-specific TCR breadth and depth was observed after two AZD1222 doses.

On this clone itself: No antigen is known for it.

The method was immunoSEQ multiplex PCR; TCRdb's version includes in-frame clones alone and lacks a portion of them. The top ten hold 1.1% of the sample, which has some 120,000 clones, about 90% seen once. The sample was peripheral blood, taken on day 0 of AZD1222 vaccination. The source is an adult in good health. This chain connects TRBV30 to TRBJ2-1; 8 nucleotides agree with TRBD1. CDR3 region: CAWAAAGGYGYNEQFF. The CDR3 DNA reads TGTGCCTGGGCAGCGGCAGGGGGCTATGGCTACAATGAGCAGTTCTTC.